What follows are 13 T cell receptor beta chains derived from one specimen sequenced in a study of regulatory T cells in long-lasting Graves disease. The time point is: persistent/refractory GD, antithyroid drugs over 5 years with positive TRAb. The TCR library was made from RNA extracted from PBMCs. To make TCR beta libraries, researchers used iRepertoire HTBI primers and Arm-PCR of CDR3 regions. TCRdb reprocessed the multiplex PCR reads via MiXCR and lists one record per CDR3 protein. Seen here are a few hundred thousand distinct CDR3 sequences, 23% observed once, and the top ten hold about a quarter. Specimen: peripheral blood mononuclear cells (PBMCs), collected when the disease was refractory, from a patient treated with antithyroid drugs. These receptors originate from a female donor with Graves disease.

This chain uses TRBV7-9 with TRBJ1-1; 8 bases are a match to TRBD1. The CDR3 loop spans 15 amino acids. Germline assignment: CDR1 SEHNR and CDR2 FQNEAQ (reference sequence). V dropped 6 bases and J dropped 6; count of bases not matched to a gene: 12. The CDR3 sequence is CASSQSDRVSPEAFF. The CDR3 region has the DNA TGTGCCAGCAGTCAATCGGACAGGGTCTCCCCTGAAGCTTTCTTT.

This clonotype was counted ten times or more. The chain employs TRBV27 and TRBJ1-6; tentative D call: TRBD1 (6 bases). V shed 0 bases and J shed 9 bases, with 12 bases lying between them. The length of the CDR3 is 15 residues. Germline V gene data show CDR1 as MNHEY and CDR2 as SMNVEV (reference sequence). The CDR3 protein is CASSLSGQSFSPLHF. CDR3 DNA sequence: TGTGCCAGCAGTTTATCAGGACAGAGCTTTTCACCCCTCCACTTT.

This clonotype has more than one count but fewer than ten. The chain has TRBV18 and TRBJ1-1; possibly TRBD1 for D (5 bases). There are 16 residues in the CDR3. V was pared by 3 bases and J by 1 base, with 15 bases between. Germline lookup yields CDR1 KGHSH and CDR2 LQKENI. As DNA, the CDR3 is TGTGCCAGCTCACCCTTAGGCGAAGGGGCGAACACTGAAGCTTTCTTT. Translated, it gives CASSPLGEGANTEAFF. Looking up the rest from reference TRBV18 and TRBJ1-1 gives the full variable domain: NAGVMQNPRHLVRRRGQEARLRCSPMKGHSHVYWYRQLPEEGLKFMVYLQKENIIDESGMPKERFSAEFPKEGPSILRIQQVVRGDSAAYFCASSPLGEGANTEAFFGQGTRLTVV.

The sample holds many counts of this clonotype. This chain connects TRBV2 to TRBJ2-2, with unresolved D. Germline lookup yields CDR1 SNHLY and CDR2 FYNNEI. CDR3 length equals 15 residues. Trimming stripped 7 bases from V and 5 bases from J, with 17 bases between. As DNA, the CDR3 is TGTGCCAGCACGCCCCGGACGGGTGGGACCGGGGAGCTGTTTTTT. It encodes CASTPRTGGTGELFF.

This clonotype was counted a few times. The chain carries TRBV19 and TRBJ1-5; D is ambiguous. The CDR3 is made up of 14 amino acids. V was cut by 5 bases and J by 4 bases, with 12 bases left in between. In germline, CDR1 is LNHDA, CDR2 SQIVND (reference sequence). DNA for the CDR3: TGTGCCAGTAGTTTGTTTTTTGGTAATCAGCCCCAGCATTTT. Its protein is CASSLFFGNQPQHF.

This clonotype was counted only a few times. The V and J genes are TRBV10-3 and TRBJ2-5; TRBD2 agrees at 8 bases. J was trimmed by 0 bases and V by 10 bases; bases with no gene match: 16. The length of the CDR3 is 17 residues. CDR1 is ENHRY and CDR2 is SYGVKD in the germline V gene. This CDR3 reads CATTADMASGYQETQYF. Here the CDR3 DNA reads TGTGCCACCACGGCGGATATGGCTAGCGGGTACCAAGAGACCCAGTACTTC.

V gene TRBV5-1 combines with J gene TRBJ2-7; D possibly corresponds to TRBD1 (5 bases). The CDR3 loop spans 13 amino acids. V was trimmed by 0 bases and J by 5 bases, leaving 9 bases between them. Germline loops: CDR1 SGHRS, CDR2 YFSETQ. The DNA of the CDR3 is TGCGCCAGCAGCTTGGAACAGGTCCACGAGCAGTACTTC. It encodes CASSLEQVHEQYF. The full variable domain, completed using reference TRBV5-1 and TRBJ2-7, is KAGVTQTPRYLIKTRGQQVTLSCSPISGHRSVSWYQQTPGQGLQFLFEYFSETQRNKGNFPGRFSGRQFSNSRSEMNVSTLELGDSALYLCASSLEQVHEQYFGPGTRLTVT.

This chain joins TRBV18 and TRBJ1-1; no clear D gene. The CDR3 is 15 residues long. V was shortened by 0 bases and J by 3 bases, with 11 bases between the two germline ends. Germline-derived CDR1 and CDR2 are KGHSH and LQKENI. CDR3 sequence: CASSPPSAGHTEAFF. CDR3 sequence (DNA): TGTGCCAGCTCACCACCATCTGCTGGGCACACTGAAGCTTTCTTT.

This clonotype was detected only a few times. The rearrangement joins TRBV24-1 to TRBJ1-2; D call uncertain. The CDR3 is made up of 13 amino acids. V lost 1 base to trimming and J lost 8 bases, with 10 bases between them. Germline V gene data show CDR1 as KGHDR and CDR2 as SFDVKD. The CDR3 region is CATSDFGETGYTF. In DNA, the CDR3 is TGTGCCACCAGTGATTTTGGAGAGACAGGCTACACCTTC.

The chain uses TRBV5-1 and TRBJ2-2; TRBD2 might be the D (5 bases). Germline V gene sequence: CDR1 SGHRS, CDR2 YFSETQ. The CDR3 spans 14 residues. Trimming cost V 4 bases and J 6 bases, with 13 bases left between them. The CDR3 here is CASSLPLAPGELFF. The CDR3 region has the DNA TGCGCCAGCAGCCTCCCCCTAGCTCCCGGGGAGCTGTTTTTT.

CDR3 protein: CSAPGTGWGYTF. Here the CDR3 DNA reads TGCAGTGCTCCCGGGACAGGATGGGGCTACACCTTC. V gene TRBV20-1 combines with J gene TRBJ1-2, with TRBD1 matching over 8 bases. V trimming: 5 bases; J trimming: 8 bases; junction bases outside the gene matches: 7. CDR3 length: 12 amino acids. From germline, CDR1 is DFQATT and CDR2 SNEGSKA (reference sequence).

This clonotype was counted ten times or more. V and J are TRBV3-1 and TRBJ2-5; 13 bases map to TRBD2. The CDR3 loop spans 19 amino acids. J lost 5 bases, V lost 2 bases, and 14 bases had no gene match. Germline V gene lookup returns CDR1 LGHDT and CDR2 YNNKEL (reference sequence). The CDR3 bases are TGTGCCAGCAGCCAAAGCCCAACTAGCGGGAGGGCCGGCAGGGAGACCCAGTACTTC. It encodes CASSQSPTSGRAGRETQYF.

The sample holds many counts of this clonotype. This chain uses TRBV11-2 with TRBJ2-5; possible D gene TRBD1, 5 bases. V shed 1 base and J shed 2 bases, with 8 bases lying between them. Per the germline V gene, CDR1 is SGHAT and CDR2 is FQNNGV. This CDR3 has 14 residues. CDR3 amino acids: CASSLGRVQETQYF. DNA of the CDR3: TGTGCCAGCAGCTTAGGCAGGGTTCAAGAGACCCAGTACTTC. The variable domain in full, with the rest retrieved from reference TRBV11-2 and TRBJ2-5, is EAGVAQSPRYKIIEKRQSVAFWCNPISGHATLYWYQQILGQGPKLLIQFQNNGVVDDSQLPKDRFSAERLKGVDSTLKIQPAKLEDSAVYLCASSLGRVQETQYFGPGTRLLVL.